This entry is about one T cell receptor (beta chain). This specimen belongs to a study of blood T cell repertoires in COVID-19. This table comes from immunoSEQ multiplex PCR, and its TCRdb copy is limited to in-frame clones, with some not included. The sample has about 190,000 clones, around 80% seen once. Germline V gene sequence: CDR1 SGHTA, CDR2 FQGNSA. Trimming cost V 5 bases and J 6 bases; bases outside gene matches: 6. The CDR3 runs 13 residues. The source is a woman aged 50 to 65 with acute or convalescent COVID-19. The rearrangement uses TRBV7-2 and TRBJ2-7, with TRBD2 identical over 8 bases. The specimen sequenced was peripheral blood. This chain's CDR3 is CASSVTSDLEQYF. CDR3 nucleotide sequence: TGTGCCAGCAGCGTGACTAGCGACCTCGAGCAGTACTTC.